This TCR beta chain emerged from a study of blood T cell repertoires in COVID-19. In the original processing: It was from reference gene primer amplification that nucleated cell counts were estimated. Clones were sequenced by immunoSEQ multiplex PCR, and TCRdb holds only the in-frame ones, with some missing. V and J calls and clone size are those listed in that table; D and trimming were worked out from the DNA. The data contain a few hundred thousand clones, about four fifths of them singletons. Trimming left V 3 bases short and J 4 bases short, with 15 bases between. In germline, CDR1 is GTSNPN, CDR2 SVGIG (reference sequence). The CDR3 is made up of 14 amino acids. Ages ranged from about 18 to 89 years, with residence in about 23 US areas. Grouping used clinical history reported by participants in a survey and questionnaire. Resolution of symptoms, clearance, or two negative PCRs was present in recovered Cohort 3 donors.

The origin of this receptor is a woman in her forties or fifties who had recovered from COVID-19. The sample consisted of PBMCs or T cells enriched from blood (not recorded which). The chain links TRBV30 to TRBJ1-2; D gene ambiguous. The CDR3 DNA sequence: TGTGCCTGGAGCGGTGAGCGCCCTGGCTATGGCTACACCTTC. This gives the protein CAWSGERPGYGYTF. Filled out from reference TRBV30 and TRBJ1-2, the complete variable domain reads SQTIHQWPATLVQPVGSPLSLECTVEGTSNPNLYWYRQAAGRGLQLLFYSVGIGQISSEVPQNLSASRPQDRQFILSSKKLLLSDSGFYLCAWSGERPGYGYTFGSGTRLTVV.